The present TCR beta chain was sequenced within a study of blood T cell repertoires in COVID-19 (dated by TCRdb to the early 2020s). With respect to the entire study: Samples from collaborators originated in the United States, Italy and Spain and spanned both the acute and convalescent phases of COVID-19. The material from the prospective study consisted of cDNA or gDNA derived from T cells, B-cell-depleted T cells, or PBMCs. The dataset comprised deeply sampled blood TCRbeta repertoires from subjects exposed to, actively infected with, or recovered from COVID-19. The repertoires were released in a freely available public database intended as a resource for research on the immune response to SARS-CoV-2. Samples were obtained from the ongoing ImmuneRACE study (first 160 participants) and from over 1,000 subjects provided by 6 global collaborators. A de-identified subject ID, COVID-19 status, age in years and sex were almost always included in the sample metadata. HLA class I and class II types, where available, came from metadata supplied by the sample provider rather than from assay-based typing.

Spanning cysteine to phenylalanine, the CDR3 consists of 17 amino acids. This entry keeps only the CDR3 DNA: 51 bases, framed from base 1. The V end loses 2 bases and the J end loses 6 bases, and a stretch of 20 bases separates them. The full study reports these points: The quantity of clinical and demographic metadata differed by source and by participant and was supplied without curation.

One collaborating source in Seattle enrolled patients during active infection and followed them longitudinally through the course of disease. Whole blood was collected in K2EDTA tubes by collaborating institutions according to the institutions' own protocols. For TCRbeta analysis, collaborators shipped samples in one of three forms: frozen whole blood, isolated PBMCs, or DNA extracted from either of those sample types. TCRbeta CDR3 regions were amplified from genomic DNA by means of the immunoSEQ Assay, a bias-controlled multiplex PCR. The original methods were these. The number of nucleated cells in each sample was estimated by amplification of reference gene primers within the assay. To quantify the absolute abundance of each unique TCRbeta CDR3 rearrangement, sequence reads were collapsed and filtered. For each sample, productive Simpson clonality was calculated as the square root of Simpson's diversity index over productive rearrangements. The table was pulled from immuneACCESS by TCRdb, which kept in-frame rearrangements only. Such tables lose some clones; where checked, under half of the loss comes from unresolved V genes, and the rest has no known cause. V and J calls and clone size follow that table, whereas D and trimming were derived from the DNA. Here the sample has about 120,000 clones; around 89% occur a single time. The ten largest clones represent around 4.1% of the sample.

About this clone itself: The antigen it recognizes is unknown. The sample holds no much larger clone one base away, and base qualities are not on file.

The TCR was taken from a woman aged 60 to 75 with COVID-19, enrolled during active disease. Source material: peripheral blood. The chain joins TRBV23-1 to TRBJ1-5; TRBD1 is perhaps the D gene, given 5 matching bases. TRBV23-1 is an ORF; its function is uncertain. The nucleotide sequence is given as TGCGCCAGCAGTCAACAAGTAAGGGGAACCATATTTCAGCCCCAGCATTTT. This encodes CASSQQVRGTIFQPQHF.